This T cell receptor beta chain emerged from a study of identical twins. Study observations and caveats: Analyses of zero insertions could be partly confounded by invariant MAIT and iNKT cells.

TCRdb reprocessed the 5' RACE reads via MiXCR and lists one record per CDR3 protein. The repertoire has about 690,000 distinct CDR3 sequences, around 6% of them found once; the top ten carry roughly 2%. This clonotype showed up many times. Its antigen is not known. The germline V and J ends were trimmed by 0 bases and 3 bases, with 6 bases remaining between them. Germline V gene sequence: CDR1 MNHEY, CDR2 SMNVEV (reference sequence). This CDR3 has 13 amino acids. The donors were all healthy and Caucasian. The V call is TRBV27, the J call TRBJ2-7; D is uncertain. The receptor was isolated from a man younger than 30 in good health. The source material was naive T cells sorted from blood. CDR3 protein: CASSLSYGYEQYF. DNA for the CDR3: TGTGCCAGCAGTTTATCGTATGGCTACGAGCAGTACTTC.